This T cell receptor (beta chain) was documented in a study of blood T cell repertoires in COVID-19. Study overall: Italy, Spain and the United States were the sources of the convalescent and acute COVID-19 samples.

TCRdb keeps only in-frame clones here, not all; method: immunoSEQ multiplex PCR. The profile shows about 170,000 clones, around four fifths of them singletons. CDR3 size: 14 residues. Germline V gene lookup returns CDR1 MNHNY and CDR2 SVGAGI (reference sequence). The junction had 9 bases not matched to a gene; V was cut back by 7 bases and J by 6 bases. The chain links TRBV6-6 to TRBJ2-7; 10 bases are shared with TRBD2. The sample comprised peripheral blood. The TCR comes from a woman of 80 years or more with COVID-19, enrolled during active disease. The CDR3 region has the DNA TGTGCCAGCACAAACTTTGGGACTAGCGTCGAGCAGTACTTC. It encodes CASTNFGTSVEQYF.